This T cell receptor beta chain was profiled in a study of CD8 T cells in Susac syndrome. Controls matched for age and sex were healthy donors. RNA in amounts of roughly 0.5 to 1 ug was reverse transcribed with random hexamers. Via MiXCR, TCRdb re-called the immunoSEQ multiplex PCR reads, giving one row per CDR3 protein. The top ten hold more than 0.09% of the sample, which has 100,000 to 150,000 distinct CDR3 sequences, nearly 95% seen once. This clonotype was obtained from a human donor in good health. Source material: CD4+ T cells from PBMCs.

CDR3: CSVEELAGVAHNEQFF. The CDR3 nucleotides are TGCAGCGTTGAAGAACTGGCGGGAGTGGCCCACAATGAGCAGTTCTTC. This chain uses TRBV29-1 with TRBJ2-1; 7 bases match TRBD2. The germline V gene has CDR1 SQVTM and CDR2 ANQGSEA. Trimming at V came to 0 bases and at J to 5 bases, leaving 10 bases not matched to a gene. CDR3 size: 16 residues.